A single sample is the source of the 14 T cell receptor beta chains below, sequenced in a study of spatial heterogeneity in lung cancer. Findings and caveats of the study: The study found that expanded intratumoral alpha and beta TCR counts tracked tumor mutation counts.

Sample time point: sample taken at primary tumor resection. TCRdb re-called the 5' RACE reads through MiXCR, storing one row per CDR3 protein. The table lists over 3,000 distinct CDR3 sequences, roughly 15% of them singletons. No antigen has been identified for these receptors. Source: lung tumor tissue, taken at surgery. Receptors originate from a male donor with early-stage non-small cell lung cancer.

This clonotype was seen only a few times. CDR3 residues: CATSDSSIDTQYF. As DNA, the CDR3 is TGTGCCACCAGTGATAGTTCGATCGATACGCAGTATTTT. The chain links TRBV24-1 to TRBJ2-3; no reliable D call. The germline V gene has CDR1 KGHDR and CDR2 SFDVKD. V lost 3 bases and J lost 6, with 9 bases in between. The CDR3 consists of 13 residues.

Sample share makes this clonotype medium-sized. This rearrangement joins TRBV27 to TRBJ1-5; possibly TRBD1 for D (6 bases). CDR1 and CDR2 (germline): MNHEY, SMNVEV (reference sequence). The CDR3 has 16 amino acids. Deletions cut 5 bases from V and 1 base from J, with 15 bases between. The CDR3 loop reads CASSPLQGTSNQPQHF. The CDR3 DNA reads TGTGCCAGCAGTCCCCTTCAGGGGACGAGCAATCAGCCCCAGCATTTT.

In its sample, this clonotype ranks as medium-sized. The CDR3 bases are TGTGCCAGCAGTGACAGCAATCAGCCCCAGCATTTT. This codes for CASSDSNQPQHF. V is TRBV2 and J is TRBJ1-5; no reliable D call. Trimming stripped 3 bases from V and 1 base from J, with 1 base between. The germline CDR1 and CDR2 sequences are SNHLY and FYNNEI. CDR3 size: 12 residues. The variable domain in full, with the rest retrieved from reference TRBV2 and TRBJ1-5, is EPEVTQTPSHQVTQMGQEVILRCVPISNHLYFYWYRQILGQKVEFLVSFYNNEISEKSEIFDDQFSVERPDGSNFTLKIRSTKLEDSAMYFCASSDSNQPQHFGDGTRLSIL.

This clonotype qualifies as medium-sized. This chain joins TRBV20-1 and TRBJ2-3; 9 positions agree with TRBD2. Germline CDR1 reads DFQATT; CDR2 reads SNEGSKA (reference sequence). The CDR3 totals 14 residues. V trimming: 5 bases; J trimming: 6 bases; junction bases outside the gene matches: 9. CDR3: CSAPLAGKWDTQYF. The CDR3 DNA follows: TGCAGTGCTCCTCTAGCGGGAAAATGGGATACGCAGTATTTT.

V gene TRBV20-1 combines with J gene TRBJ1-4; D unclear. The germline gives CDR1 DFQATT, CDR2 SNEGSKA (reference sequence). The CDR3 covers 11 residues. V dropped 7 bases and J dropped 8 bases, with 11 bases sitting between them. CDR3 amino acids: CSVTDREKLFF. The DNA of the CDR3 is TGCAGTGTTACAGACCGAGAAAAACTGTTTTTT.

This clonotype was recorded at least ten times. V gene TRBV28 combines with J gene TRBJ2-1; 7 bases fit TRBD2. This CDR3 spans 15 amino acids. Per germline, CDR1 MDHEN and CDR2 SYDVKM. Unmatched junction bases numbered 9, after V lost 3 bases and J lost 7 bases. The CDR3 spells CASSFGLGLENEQFF. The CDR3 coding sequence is TGTGCCAGCAGTTTCGGACTAGGGTTAGAGAATGAGCAGTTCTTC.

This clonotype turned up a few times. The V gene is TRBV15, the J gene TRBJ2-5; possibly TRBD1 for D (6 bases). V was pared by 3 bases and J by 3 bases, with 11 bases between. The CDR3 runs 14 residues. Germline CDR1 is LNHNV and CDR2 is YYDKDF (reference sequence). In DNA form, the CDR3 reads TGTGCCACCAGCAGTCGACAGGAGGAAGAGACCCAGTACTTC. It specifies CATSSRQEEETQYF.

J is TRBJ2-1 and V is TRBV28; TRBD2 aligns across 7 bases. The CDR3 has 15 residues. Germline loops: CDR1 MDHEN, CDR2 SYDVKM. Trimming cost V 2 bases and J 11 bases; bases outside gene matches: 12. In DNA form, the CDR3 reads TGTGCCAGCAGTTTAGGGTCTAGCGGACCTAGAAAGCAGTTCTTC. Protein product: CASSLGSSGPRKQFF.

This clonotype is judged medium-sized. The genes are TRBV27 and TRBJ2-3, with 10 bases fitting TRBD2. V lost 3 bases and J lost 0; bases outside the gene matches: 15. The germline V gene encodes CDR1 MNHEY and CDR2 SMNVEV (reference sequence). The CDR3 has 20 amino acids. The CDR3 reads CASSFIGTEFSGRSTDTQYF. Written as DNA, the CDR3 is TGTGCCAGCAGTTTTATCGGGACAGAGTTTAGCGGGAGGAGCACAGATACGCAGTATTTT.

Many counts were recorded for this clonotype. CDR3 DNA: TGTGCCAGCAGTTTACAGGATGGACATCAGCCCCAGCATTTT. Translating gives CASSLQDGHQPQHF. The rearrangement joins TRBV27 to TRBJ1-5; D unclear. This CDR3 is 14 amino acids long. Germline-derived CDR1 and CDR2 are MNHEY and SMNVEV (reference sequence). Trimming took off 2 bases at V and 5 bases at J, with 10 bases between the two ends.

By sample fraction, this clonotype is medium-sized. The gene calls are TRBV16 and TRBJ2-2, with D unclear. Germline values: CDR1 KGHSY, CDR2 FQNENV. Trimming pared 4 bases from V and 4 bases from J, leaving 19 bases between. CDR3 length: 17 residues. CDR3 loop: CASSLLTSSITTGELFF. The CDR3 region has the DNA TGTGCCAGCAGCCTCTTGACAAGTTCTATAACCACCGGGGAGCTGTTTTTT.

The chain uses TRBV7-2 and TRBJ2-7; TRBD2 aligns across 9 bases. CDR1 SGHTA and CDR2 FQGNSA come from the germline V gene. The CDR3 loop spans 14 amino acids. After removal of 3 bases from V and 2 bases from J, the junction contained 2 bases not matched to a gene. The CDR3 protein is CASSFGLATYEQYF. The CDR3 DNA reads TGTGCCAGCAGCTTTGGACTAGCGACCTACGAGCAGTACTTC.

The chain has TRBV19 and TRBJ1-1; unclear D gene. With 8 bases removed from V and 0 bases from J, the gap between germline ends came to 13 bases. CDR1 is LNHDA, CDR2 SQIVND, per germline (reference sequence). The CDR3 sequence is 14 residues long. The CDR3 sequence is CASVNRLMNTEAFF. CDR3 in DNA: TGTGCCAGTGTGAATAGATTAATGAACACTGAAGCTTTCTTT.

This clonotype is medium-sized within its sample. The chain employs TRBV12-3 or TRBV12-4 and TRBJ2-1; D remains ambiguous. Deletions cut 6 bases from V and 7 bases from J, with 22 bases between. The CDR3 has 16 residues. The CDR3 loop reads CASRTPEDPKGNEQFF. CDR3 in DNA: TGTGCCAGCAGGACCCCCGAGGACCCCAAAGGGAATGAGCAGTTCTTC.